Shown below are 32 T cell receptor beta chains from a single sample sequenced in a study of shared clonotypes between healthy human individuals. Libraries were prepared by immunoSEQ multiplex PCR; TCRdb keeps only in-frame clonotypes and omits some of them. The sample lists approximately 1.9 million clones, 90% to 95% occurring once. CD8 cells regarded as naive lacked CD45RO, were positively chosen for CCR7, and omitted terminally differentiated effector memory CD45RA+ cells. The sequencing sample was made of naive CD8+ T cells from PBMCs. The receptors shown here come from a man aged 18 to 35 in good health. Some clones in this sample may be carry-over from other donors' samples.

The V call is TRBV7-6, the J call TRBJ2-1; D might be TRBD1 or TRBD2, each matching 5 bases. The V end was cut by 1 base, the J end by 4 bases, with 8 bases between. This CDR3 is built from 14 residues. CDR1 and CDR2 (germline): SGHVS, FNYEAQ. CDR3: CASSLGGGYNEQFF. CDR3 bases: TGTGCCAGCAGCTTAGGTGGGGGATACAATGAGCAGTTCTTC.

J is TRBJ2-7 and V is TRBV27, with a weak D call TRBD1 (5 bases). Germline CDR1 is MNHEY and CDR2 is SMNVEV (reference sequence). The CDR3 consists of 15 residues. V gave up 2 bases and J gave up 2 bases, with 13 bases separating them. The CDR3 reads CASSLMAGNPYEQYF. The CDR3 DNA reads TGTGCCAGCAGTTTAATGGCAGGGAACCCCTACGAGCAGTACTTC.

This clone was counted only a few times. This same CDR3 is encoded by further DNA sequences in the sample. CDR3 sequence: CASSVDSYNEQFF. The CDR3 nucleotides are TGTGCCAGCAGCGTAGATTCCTACAATGAGCAGTTCTTC. The chain joins TRBV9 to TRBJ2-1; D is unresolved. Trimming took off 0 bases at V and 1 base at J, with 2 bases between the two ends. Germline V gene lookup returns CDR1 SGDLS and CDR2 YYNGEE. The CDR3 runs to 13 residues.

This clone was seen a single time. The gene calls are TRBV9 and TRBJ1-4; 7 positions agree with TRBD1. The junction had 7 bases not matched to a gene; V was cut back by 4 bases and J by 4 bases. The CDR3 extends over 15 amino acids. Germline CDR1 is SGDLS and CDR2 is YYNGEE. The CDR3 is CASSLTGDFNEKLFF. CDR3 sequence (DNA): TGTGCCAGCAGCCTTACAGGGGACTTTAATGAAAAACTGTTTTTT.

The chain has TRBV6-1 and TRBJ2-7; TRBD1 might be the D (5 bases). CDR1 is MNHNS and CDR2 is SASEGT in the germline V gene. V was cut by 6 bases and J by 1 base, with 10 bases left in between. The CDR3 has 13 amino acids. The CDR3 nucleotides are TGTGCCAGCAGCCACAGGATATCCTACGAGCAGTACTTC. Translated: CASSHRISYEQYF.

The V call is TRBV5-6, the J call TRBJ2-1, with TRBD2 identical over 16 bases. The germline V gene encodes CDR1 SGHDT and CDR2 YYEEEE. The CDR3 spans 18 residues. The V and J ends lost 3 bases and 6 bases, in that order; junction bases with no gene match: 9. The CDR3 coding sequence is TGTGCCAGCAGCTCAAAGGGACTAGCGGGAGGGCCGGTCAATGAGCAGTTCTTC. Its protein is CASSSKGLAGGPVNEQFF.

This rearrangement joins TRBV19 to TRBJ2-2; the D call may be TRBD1 or TRBD2 (5 bases each). Trimming took 3 bases from V and 4 from J, leaving 9 bases between them. From germline, CDR1 is LNHDA and CDR2 SQIVND (reference sequence). CDR3 size: 14 residues. CDR3 residues: CASSIEGLTGELFF. For the CDR3, the DNA is TGTGCCAGTAGTATTGAGGGGCTCACCGGGGAGCTGTTTTTT. Filled out from reference TRBV19 and TRBJ2-2, the complete variable domain reads DGGITQSPKYLFRKEGQNVTLSCEQNLNHDAMYWYRQDPGQGLRLIYYSQIVNDFQKGDIAEGYSVSREKKESFPLTVTSAQKNPTAFYLCASSIEGLTGELFFGEGSRLTVL.

The V call is TRBV4-3, the J call TRBJ1-4; D may be TRBD1 (6 bases). The CDR3 spans 15 residues. The germline gives CDR1 LGHNA, CDR2 YSLEER. V was cut by 1 base and J by 4 bases, with 10 bases left in between. CDR3 DNA sequence: TGCGCCAGCAGCCAAGGGACAGCGTTTAATGAAAAACTGTTTTTT. Its translation: CASSQGTAFNEKLFF.

This clone was counted once. The chain links TRBV29-1 to TRBJ1-2, with D possibly TRBD1 on 5 matching bases. Germline V gives CDR1 SQVTM, CDR2 ANQGSEA. The CDR3 sequence is 14 residues long. Trimming stripped 0 bases from V and 3 bases from J, with 11 bases between. The CDR3 is CSVEDPPRDYGYTF. The CDR3 DNA sequence: TGCAGCGTTGAAGATCCCCCCAGGGACTATGGCTACACCTTC. The variable domain in full, with the rest retrieved from reference TRBV29-1 and TRBJ1-2, is SAVISQKPSRDICQRGTSLTIQCQVDSQVTMMFWYRQQPGQSLTLIATANQGSEATYESGFVIDKFPISRPNLTFSTLTVSNMSPEDSSIYLCSVEDPPRDYGYTFGSGTRLTVV.

The chain recombines TRBV28 with TRBJ2-7; 7 nucleotides align to TRBD2. The CDR3 is 15 residues long. Trimming cost V 10 bases and J 3 bases; bases outside gene matches: 15. Germline CDR1 reads MDHEN; CDR2 reads SYDVKM. The CDR3 here is CATLSEREGLYEQYF. The CDR3 bases are TGTGCCACCCTCTCGGAGAGGGAGGGCCTCTACGAGCAGTACTTC.

V is TRBV27 and J is TRBJ2-1; weak D call: TRBD2 (5 bases). Trimming left V 5 bases short and J 1 base short, with 12 bases between. CDR1 is MNHEY, CDR2 SMNVEV, per germline (reference sequence). The CDR3 consists of 15 residues. CDR3 in DNA: TGTGCCAGCAGTCCCCGGGTAGCGTCCTACAATGAGCAGTTCTTC. Translation: CASSPRVASYNEQFF.

The V call is TRBV2, the J call TRBJ2-3, with TRBD1 matching over 7 bases. J gave up 2 bases and V 1 base, and 6 bases lay outside the gene matches. Germline loops: CDR1 SNHLY, CDR2 FYNNEI. The CDR3 runs to 16 residues. The CDR3 nucleotides are TGTGCCAGCAGTGAAGGACCGGGACAGTCCACAGATACGCAGTATTTT. This encodes CASSEGPGQSTDTQYF.

The CDR3 region is CASSWTGVNTEAFF. The CDR3 DNA sequence: TGTGCCAGTAGCTGGACAGGGGTAAACACTGAAGCTTTCTTT. This chain uses TRBV19 with TRBJ1-1; TRBD1 agrees at 9 bases. CDR1 is LNHDA, CDR2 SQIVND, per germline (reference sequence). The CDR3 runs 14 residues. V lost 6 bases and J lost 2; bases outside the gene matches: 4.

The chain is built from TRBV11-2 and TRBJ2-7; D gene unclear. Germline CDR1 SGHAT, CDR2 FQNNGV. The CDR3 is 14 residues long. Trimming removed 6 bases at V and 1 base at J, with 13 bases between. CDR3 in DNA: TGTGCCAGCAGTACGGTGCGTGGGTCCTACGAGCAGTACTTC. It yields the protein CASSTVRGSYEQYF. Full variable domain (missing parts from reference TRBV11-2 and TRBJ2-7): EAGVAQSPRYKIIEKRQSVAFWCNPISGHATLYWYQQILGQGPKLLIQFQNNGVVDDSQLPKDRFSAERLKGVDSTLKIQPAKLEDSAVYLCASSTVRGSYEQYFGPGTRLTVT.

The J gene is TRBJ2-7, the V gene TRBV4-1, with 11 positions matching TRBD2. CDR1 and CDR2 from the germline V gene are MGHRA and YSYEKL. This CDR3 is built from 17 residues. Trimming removed 1 base from V and 3 bases from J; junction bases left unmatched: 8. The DNA for the CDR3 is TGCGCCAGCAGCCAAGCTAGACTAGCGGGGCCCGACTACGAGCAGTACTTC. Translation: CASSQARLAGPDYEQYF.

CDR3 region: CASSYMGGRSYEQYF. In DNA, the CDR3 is TGTGCCAGCAGTTATATGGGGGGGCGTTCCTACGAGCAGTACTTC. The rearrangement joins TRBV27 to TRBJ2-7; maybe TRBD2 (7 bases). This CDR3 has 15 residues. Germline V gene lookup returns CDR1 MNHEY and CDR2 SMNVEV (reference sequence). V lost 4 bases, J lost 1 base, and 14 bases lay in between.

This rearrangement joins TRBV10-2 to TRBJ2-7; 12 bases map to TRBD2. In germline, CDR1 is WSHSY, CDR2 SAAADI. After removal of 2 bases from V and 2 bases from J, the junction contained 1 base not matched to a gene. The CDR3 covers 15 residues. Here the CDR3 reads CASSERLAGAYEQYF. CDR3 DNA sequence: TGCGCCAGCAGTGAGCGACTAGCGGGAGCCTACGAGCAGTACTTC.

The J gene is TRBJ1-3, the V gene TRBV7-9, with TRBD1 identical over 8 bases. With 4 bases clipped from V and 8 bases from J, the junction kept 16 bases outside the gene matches. CDR3 length: 17 residues. CDR1 and CDR2 from the germline V gene are SEHNR and FQNEAQ (reference sequence). CDR3 residues: CASSSRDRGPSRDTIYF. The CDR3 coding sequence is TGTGCCAGCAGCTCCCGAGACAGGGGCCCATCGCGTGACACCATATATTTT. The variable domain in full, with the rest retrieved from reference TRBV7-9 and TRBJ1-3, is DTGVSQNPRHKITKRGQNVTFRCDPISEHNRLYWYRQTLGQGPEFLTYFQNEAQLEKSRLLSDRFSAERPKGSFSTLEIQRTEQGDSAMYLCASSSRDRGPSRDTIYFGEGSWLTVV.

This clone has just one count. This chain links TRBV7-9 with TRBJ2-7; 8 bases align to TRBD2. V gave up 4 bases and J gave up 7 bases; unmatched junction bases: 6. In germline, CDR1 is SEHNR, CDR2 FQNEAQ (reference sequence). The CDR3 spans 13 residues. The CDR3 loop reads CASSSSRGGEQYF. The CDR3 bases are TGTGCCAGCAGCTCCTCCCGGGGGGGGGAGCAGTACTTC.

V gene TRBV7-8 combines with J gene TRBJ2-1; D might be TRBD1 or TRBD2, each matching 6 bases. Germline values: CDR1 SGHVS, CDR2 FQNEAQ. The CDR3 totals 15 residues. Between the trimmed V and J ends, which lost 5 bases and 6 bases, there was a span of 17 bases. Here the CDR3 DNA reads TGTGCCAGCAGCCAAAAGGGGGGCTACTTCAATGAGCAGTTCTTC. Translating it yields CASSQKGGYFNEQFF.

About this clone itself: The same CDR3 also results from other DNA sequences found in this sample. This chain joins TRBV9 and TRBJ2-5, with D possibly being TRBD1 (5 bases). Germline V CDR1 and CDR2: SGDLS, YYNGEE. The CDR3 contains 14 residues. V was clipped by 0 bases and J by 2 bases, with 8 bases between them. The DNA for the CDR3 is TGTGCCAGCAGCGTAGGGGCAGGGCAAGAGACCCAGTACTTC. It is translated as CASSVGAGQETQYF.

This rearrangement joins TRBV4-2 to TRBJ1-1; D is ambiguous. Per the germline V gene, CDR1 is LGHNA and CDR2 is YNFKEQ. V dropped 1 base and J dropped 1 base, with 16 bases sitting between them. The CDR3 is 17 residues long. The CDR3 nucleotides read TGTGCCAGCAGCCAAGTATGGGTTTCAGAGGGGAACACTGAAGCTTTCTTT. Translating gives CASSQVWVSEGNTEAFF.

This clone was picked up one time. This rearrangement joins TRBV4-1 to TRBJ1-2, with a tentative D call TRBD1 (6 bases). The germline V and J ends were trimmed by 2 bases and 5 bases, with 21 bases remaining between them. The germline V gene encodes CDR1 MGHRA and CDR2 YSYEKL. The CDR3 spans 17 residues. The DNA of the CDR3 is TGCGCCAGCAGCCAACCTACTCCCTCCCCGGGGGCGTATGGCTACACCTTC. This gives the protein CASSQPTPSPGAYGYTF.

The V gene is TRBV5-4, the J gene TRBJ2-7; 9 nucleotides agree with TRBD1. The V segment lost 4 bases and the J segment 6 bases; nucleotides outside the gene matches: 2. This CDR3 has 12 residues. Germline CDR1 is SGHNT and CDR2 is YYREEE (reference sequence). CDR3 coding DNA: TGTGCCAGCAGCAAGGGACAGGGCGAGCAGTACTTC. Amino acid sequence: CASSKGQGEQYF.

V is TRBV15 and J is TRBJ1-5, with D maybe TRBD1 (6 bases). The germline V gene has CDR1 LNHNV and CDR2 YYDKDF (reference sequence). CDR3 length: 14 residues. The V gene lost 1 base and the J gene lost 7 bases, with 11 bases spanning the gap. The CDR3 loop reads CATSRAVGGQPQHF. In DNA, the CDR3 is TGTGCCACCAGCAGAGCGGTCGGGGGCCAGCCCCAGCATTTT. The variable domain in full, completed from reference TRBV15 and TRBJ1-5, reads DAMVIQNPRYQVTQFGKPVTLSCSQTLNHNVMYWYQQKSSQAPKLLFHYYDKDFNNEADTPDNFQSRRPNTSFCFLDIRSPGLGDTAMYLCATSRAVGGQPQHFGDGTRLSIL.

The count of this clone is one. This sequence joins TRBV7-9 and TRBJ2-7, with 13 bases fitting TRBD2. Losses at the gene ends were 5 bases for V and 5 bases for J; bases not matched to a gene: 9. Germline V lookup: CDR1 SEHNR, CDR2 FQNEAQ (reference sequence). This CDR3 is 16 amino acids long. The CDR3 DNA sequence: TGTGCCAGCAGCCCTGGTGGACTAGCGGGAGACCACGAGCAGTACTTC. Its protein is CASSPGGLAGDHEQYF.

The CDR3 nucleotides are TGTGCCAGCAGTCCGGGACCCCGATGGGGCGAGCAGTACTTC. Translating gives CASSPGPRWGEQYF. The V and J genes are TRBV6-1 and TRBJ2-7; possibly TRBD1 or TRBD2 for D (5 bases each). The germline V gene encodes CDR1 MNHNS and CDR2 SASEGT. The V end was cut by 5 bases, the J end by 6 bases, with 17 bases between. This CDR3 comprises 14 residues.

The chain uses TRBV9 and TRBJ2-1; the match to TRBD2 covers 9 bases. V gave up 3 bases and J gave up 0 bases; unmatched junction bases: 10. Germline CDR1 reads SGDLS; CDR2 reads YYNGEE. This CDR3 spans 18 amino acids. The CDR3 bases are TGTGCCAGCAGCGAAGACCCGGGACTAGCCCACTCCTACAATGAGCAGTTCTTC. It is translated as CASSEDPGLAHSYNEQFF.

This rearrangement joins TRBV5-1 to TRBJ2-7; 8 nucleotides line up with TRBD1. Germline V CDR1 and CDR2: SGHRS, YFSETQ. V was clipped by 4 bases and J by 2 bases; unmatched bases: 8. The CDR3 length is 15 residues. CDR3 in amino acids: CASSLTGQDTYEQYF. DNA of the CDR3: TGCGCCAGCAGCCTGACGGGACAGGACACCTACGAGCAGTACTTC.

The J gene is TRBJ1-3, the V gene TRBV27; D not resolved. Trimming removed 5 bases from V and 0 bases from J, with 11 bases in between. The germline CDR1 and CDR2 sequences are MNHEY and SMNVEV (reference sequence). The CDR3 extends over 15 amino acids. The CDR3: CASSQDNASGNTIYF. The DNA of the CDR3 is TGTGCCAGCAGTCAAGACAACGCCTCTGGAAACACCATATATTTT.

The V and J genes are TRBV7-6 and TRBJ2-7; 8 bases match TRBD2. The CDR3 length is 14 residues. V lost 4 bases to trimming and J lost 2 bases; unmatched junction nucleotides: 4. Germline V gene data show CDR1 as SGHVS and CDR2 as FNYEAQ. The CDR3 coding sequence is TGTGCCAGCAGCTCCGGACTAGCCACCTACGAGCAGTACTTC. Protein product: CASSSGLATYEQYF.

The gene calls are TRBV7-9 and TRBJ2-1; 7 bases line up with TRBD2. Germline trimming cut 5 bases from V and 5 bases from J; bases unmatched to any gene: 15. CDR3 length equals 17 residues. Germline lookup yields CDR1 SEHNR and CDR2 FQNEAQ (reference sequence). The chain's CDR3 is CASSPRDLADQDNEQFF. CDR3 DNA sequence: TGTGCCAGCAGCCCGCGAGATCTAGCGGACCAAGACAATGAGCAGTTCTTC.